This TCR beta chain was obtained from a study of blood T cell repertoires in COVID-19. The authors' processing: Amplification from reference gene primers served as the basis for estimated nucleated cell counts. Clones were sequenced by immunoSEQ multiplex PCR, and TCRdb holds only the in-frame ones, with some missing. The D gene and trimming were derived from the DNA, and the V and J assignments and clone size from that table. The sample gives 350,000 to 400,000 clones, 70% to 90% of which show up once; 0.95% to 1% is in the top ten. Germline CDR1 and CDR2: MGHRA and YSYEKL. The CDR3 contains 17 residues. The V segment lost 3 bases and the J segment 3 bases; nucleotides outside the gene matches: 13. Recruitment covered 25 or so US areas and drew participants whose ages spanned roughly 18 to 90 years. Cohort placement rested on clinical history that participants reported themselves.

This receptor was obtained from a woman in her 30s with acute COVID-19. The J gene is TRBJ2-7, the V gene TRBV4-1, with 8 bases identical to TRBD2. Sequenced sample: PBMCs or T cells enriched from blood (not recorded which). The CDR3 here is CASSHFVRRGEVYEQYF. The CDR3 DNA is TGCGCCAGCAGCCATTTCGTAAGGCGGGGGGAAGTCTACGAGCAGTACTTC.